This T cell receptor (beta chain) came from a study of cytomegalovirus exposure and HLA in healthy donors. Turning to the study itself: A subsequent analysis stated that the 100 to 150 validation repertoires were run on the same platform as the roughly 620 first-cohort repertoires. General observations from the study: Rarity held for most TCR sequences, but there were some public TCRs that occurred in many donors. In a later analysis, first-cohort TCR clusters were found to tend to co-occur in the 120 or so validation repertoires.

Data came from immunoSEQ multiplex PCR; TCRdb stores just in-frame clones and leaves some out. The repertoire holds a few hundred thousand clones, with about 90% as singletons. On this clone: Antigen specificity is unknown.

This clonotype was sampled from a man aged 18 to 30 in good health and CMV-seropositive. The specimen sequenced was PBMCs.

CDR3 sequence reads: CASSPRTHNEQFF. In nucleotides, the CDR3 is TGTGCCAGCTCACCCCGGACCCACAATGAGCAGTTCTTC. The chain carries TRBV18 and TRBJ2-1; D is ambiguous. The V end was cut by 3 bases, the J end by 5 bases, with 8 bases between. This CDR3 contains 13 residues. In germline, CDR1 is KGHSH, CDR2 LQKENI.